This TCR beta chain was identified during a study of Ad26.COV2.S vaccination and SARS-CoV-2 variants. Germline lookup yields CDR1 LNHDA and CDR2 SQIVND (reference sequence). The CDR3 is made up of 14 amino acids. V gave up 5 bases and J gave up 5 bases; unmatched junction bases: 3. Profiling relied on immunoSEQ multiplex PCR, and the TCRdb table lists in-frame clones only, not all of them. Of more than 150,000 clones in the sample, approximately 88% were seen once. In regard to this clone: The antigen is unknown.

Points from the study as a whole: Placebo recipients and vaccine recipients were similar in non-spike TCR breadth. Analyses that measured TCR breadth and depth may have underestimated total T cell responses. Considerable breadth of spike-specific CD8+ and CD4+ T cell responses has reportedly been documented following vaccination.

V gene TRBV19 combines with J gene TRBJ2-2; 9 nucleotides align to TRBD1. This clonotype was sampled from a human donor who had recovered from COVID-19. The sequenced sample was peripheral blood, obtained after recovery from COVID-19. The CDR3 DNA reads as TGTGCCAGTAGTGGGACAGGGTATACCGGGGAGCTGTTTTTT. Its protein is CASSGTGYTGELFF. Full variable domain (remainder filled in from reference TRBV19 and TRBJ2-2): DGGITQSPKYLFRKEGQNVTLSCEQNLNHDAMYWYRQDPGQGLRLIYYSQIVNDFQKGDIAEGYSVSREKKESFPLTVTSAQKNPTAFYLCASSGTGYTGELFFGEGSRLTVL.